One and the same sample provided the 14 T cell receptor beta chains below, sequenced in a study of blood T cell repertoires in COVID-19. The method was immunoSEQ multiplex PCR; TCRdb's version includes in-frame clones alone and lacks a portion of them. This repertoire shows about 270,000 clones, around 93% found once; its top ten account for 2.5% to 3%. Sequencing used PBMCs or T cells enriched from blood (not recorded which). The receptors shown here come from a man aged 35 to 55 who had been exposed to COVID-19.

The chain has TRBV12-3 or TRBV12-4 and TRBJ1-5; D unclear. Trimming shortened V by 3 bases and J by 6 bases, and 9 bases separated the two germline ends. The CDR3 has 13 residues. CDR3 loop: CASSFRSTQPQHF. CDR3 nucleotides: TGTGCCAGCAGTTTCAGGTCTACTCAGCCCCAGCATTTT.

This chain uses TRBV29-1 with TRBJ1-4; D unclear. CDR3 length: 12 residues. V lost 6 bases, J lost 5 bases, and 10 bases lay in between. From germline, CDR1 is SQVTM and CDR2 ANQGSEA. The CDR3 sequence is CSVRGANEKLFF. In DNA form, the CDR3 reads TGCAGCGTACGCGGAGCAAATGAAAAACTGTTTTTT.

The rearrangement links TRBV11-2 to TRBJ1-2; D possibly corresponds to TRBD1 (5 bases). Trimming took off 5 bases at V and 0 bases at J, with 13 bases between the two ends. Per germline, CDR1 SGHAT and CDR2 FQNNGV. The CDR3 runs to 15 residues. CDR3 loop: CASSPGGGSNYGYTF. CDR3 DNA sequence: TGTGCCAGCAGCCCGGGGGGGGGTTCTAACTATGGCTACACCTTC. Together with reference TRBV11-2 and TRBJ1-2, the CDR3 gives the full variable domain: EAGVAQSPRYKIIEKRQSVAFWCNPISGHATLYWYQQILGQGPKLLIQFQNNGVVDDSQLPKDRFSAERLKGVDSTLKIQPAKLEDSAVYLCASSPGGGSNYGYTFGSGTRLTVV.

The rearrangement links TRBV7-2 to TRBJ2-7; D unclear. The CDR3 spans 16 residues. CDR1 is SGHTA and CDR2 is FQGNSA in the germline V gene. Between the trimmed V and J ends, which lost 1 base and 0 bases, there was a span of 13 bases. In DNA form, the CDR3 reads TGTGCCAGCAGCTTAGTGTCAGGTGACACCTCCTACGAGCAGTACTTC. Protein sequence: CASSLVSGDTSYEQYF. The full variable domain, its missing parts supplied by reference TRBV7-2 and TRBJ2-7, is GAGVSQSPSNKVTEKGKDVELRCDPISGHTALYWYRQSLGQGLEFLIYFQGNSAPDKSGLPSDRFSAERTGGSVSTLTIQRTQQEDSAVYLCASSLVSGDTSYEQYFGPGTRLTVT.

The chain uses TRBV7-9 and TRBJ2-5, with D maybe TRBD2 (5 bases). Trimming stripped 4 bases from V and 0 bases from J, with 18 bases between. Germline CDR1 is SEHNR and CDR2 is FQNEAQ (reference sequence). The CDR3 has 17 residues. The CDR3 loop is CASSSLPSLTYQETQYF. CDR3 DNA sequence: TGTGCCAGCAGCTCTCTCCCTAGCTTAACGTACCAAGAGACCCAGTACTTC.

The V call is TRBV11-2, the J call TRBJ2-5; 7 bases match TRBD1. This CDR3 spans 14 amino acids. V lost 8 bases and J lost 2; bases outside the gene matches: 8. In germline, CDR1 is SGHAT, CDR2 FQNNGV. CDR3 DNA sequence: TGTGCCAGCCAGCACGGGACAGTACAAGAGACCCAGTACTTC. Amino acids: CASQHGTVQETQYF. Supplemented by reference TRBV11-2 and TRBJ2-5, the full variable domain reads EAGVAQSPRYKIIEKRQSVAFWCNPISGHATLYWYQQILGQGPKLLIQFQNNGVVDDSQLPKDRFSAERLKGVDSTLKIQPAKLEDSAVYLCASQHGTVQETQYFGPGTRLLVL.

The rearrangement uses TRBV10-3 and TRBJ2-1; D gene uncertain. This CDR3 has 16 residues. V was clipped by 6 bases and J by 4 bases, with 19 bases between them. In germline, CDR1 is ENHRY, CDR2 SYGVKD. The CDR3, as DNA: TGTGCCATCAGGGCCCCCGGGTCAGTCGCTTACAATGAGCAGTTCTTC. Amino acid sequence: CAIRAPGSVAYNEQFF.

The J gene is TRBJ2-6, the V gene TRBV7-2, with a weak D call TRBD2 (8 bases). The CDR3 sequence is 19 residues long. Trimming took off 6 bases at V and 2 bases at J, with 23 bases between the two ends. Per germline, CDR1 SGHTA and CDR2 FQGNSA. The CDR3 spells CASRLNRGGGLAGANVLTF. The CDR3 bases are TGTGCCAGCAGACTCAACAGGGGCGGGGGGCTTGCTGGGGCCAACGTCCTGACTTTC.

V is TRBV7-9 and J is TRBJ2-1, with unresolved D. In germline, CDR1 is SEHNR, CDR2 FQNEAQ (reference sequence). Trimming removed 4 bases from V and 9 bases from J, with 13 bases in between. This CDR3 has 13 amino acids. The CDR3 loop is CASSWAQGIEQFF. The CDR3 nucleotides read TGTGCCAGCAGCTGGGCACAAGGAATTGAGCAGTTCTTC.

The V call is TRBV30, the J call TRBJ2-3, with TRBD2 as a possible D gene (6 bases). CDR1 is GTSNPN, CDR2 SVGIG, per germline (reference sequence). Trimming took off 5 bases at V and 0 bases at J, with 9 bases between the two ends. The CDR3 is made up of 13 amino acids. Here the CDR3 reads CAWLSGSTDTQYF. CDR3 nucleotide sequence: TGTGCCTGGCTCAGCGGGAGCACAGATACGCAGTATTTT.

The chain recombines TRBV30 with TRBJ2-6; no clear D gene. Germline assignment: CDR1 GTSNPN and CDR2 SVGIG (reference sequence). The V and J ends lost 0 bases and 1 base respectively, with 7 bases between them. CDR3 length: 15 residues. CDR3 residues: CAWSVTGSGANVLTF. Here the CDR3 DNA reads TGTGCCTGGAGTGTAACCGGGTCTGGGGCCAACGTCCTGACTTTC.

The genes are TRBV9 and TRBJ2-6, with 7 bases lining up with TRBD2. CDR3 size: 18 residues. V shed 3 bases, J shed 1 base, and the junction held 10 bases outside the gene matches. Germline V gene lookup returns CDR1 SGDLS and CDR2 YYNGEE. This chain's CDR3 is CASSAPSKGGSGANVLTF. CDR3 in DNA: TGTGCCAGCAGCGCCCCTTCGAAGGGAGGGTCTGGGGCCAACGTCCTGACTTTC.

J is TRBJ2-7 and V is TRBV5-1; 8 positions match TRBD1. CDR3 length: 15 amino acids. Germline CDR1 is SGHRS and CDR2 is YFSETQ. Trimming removed 3 bases from V and 2 bases from J; junction bases left unmatched: 7. CDR3 sequence: CASSSRTGPTYEQYF. The CDR3 DNA reads TGCGCCAGCAGCTCCCGGACAGGGCCAACCTACGAGCAGTACTTC. The whole variable domain, filled in from reference TRBV5-1 and TRBJ2-7, reads KAGVTQTPRYLIKTRGQQVTLSCSPISGHRSVSWYQQTPGQGLQFLFEYFSETQRNKGNFPGRFSGRQFSNSRSEMNVSTLELGDSALYLCASSSRTGPTYEQYFGPGTRLTVT.

The chain has TRBV5-1 and TRBJ1-1; a weak D match, TRBD1 (6 bases). Germline V CDR1 and CDR2: SGHRS, YFSETQ. This CDR3 has 15 residues. Between the trimmed V and J ends, which lost 5 bases and 4 bases, there was a span of 18 bases. CDR3 DNA sequence: TGCGCCAGCAGTCCGGACAGAGGCTCTATCACTGAAGCTTTCTTT. It codes for CASSPDRGSITEAFF.